The 2 T cell receptor beta chains listed next were all sequenced from one sample in a study of identical twins. MiXCR, applied by TCRdb to the 5' RACE reads, yields one record per CDR3 protein. The sample lists 650,000 to 800,000 distinct CDR3 sequences; over 8.5% were seen once. These same records also appear under a second study, on yellow fever vaccine responses in identical twins.

Sequencing was carried out using PBMCs. Receptor source: a young woman in good health.

V and J are TRBV4-1 and TRBJ2-6, with no clear D. The V end lost 4 bases, the J end lost 4 bases, and 8 bases lay between the germline ends. CDR3 length: 14 residues. Germline lookup yields CDR1 MGHRA and CDR2 YSYEKL. CDR3 loop: CASSLLTGANVLTF. The CDR3 DNA follows: TGCGCCAGCAGCCTCCTAACCGGGGCCAACGTCCTGACTTTC.

This clonotype was picked up a small number of times. The V gene is TRBV7-9, the J gene TRBJ2-2, with D tentatively TRBD1 (6 bases). V lost 5 bases and J 4 bases, leaving 11 bases between the germline ends. Germline V CDR1 and CDR2: SEHNR, FQNEAQ (reference sequence). The length of the CDR3 is 14 residues. DNA for the CDR3: TGTGCCAGCAGCGCAGGGGACGGCACCGGGGAGCTGTTTTTT. This codes for CASSAGDGTGELFF.